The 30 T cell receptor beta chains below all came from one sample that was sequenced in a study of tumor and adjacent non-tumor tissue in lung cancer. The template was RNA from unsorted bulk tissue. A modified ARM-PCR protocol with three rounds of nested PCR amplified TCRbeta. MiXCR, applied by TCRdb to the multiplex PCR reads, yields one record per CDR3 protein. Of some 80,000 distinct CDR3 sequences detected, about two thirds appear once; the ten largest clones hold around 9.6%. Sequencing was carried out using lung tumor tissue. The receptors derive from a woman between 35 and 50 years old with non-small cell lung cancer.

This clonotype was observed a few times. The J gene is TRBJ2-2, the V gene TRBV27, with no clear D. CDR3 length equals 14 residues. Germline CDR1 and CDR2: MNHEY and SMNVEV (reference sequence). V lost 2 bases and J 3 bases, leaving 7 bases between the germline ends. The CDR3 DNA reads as TGTGCCAGCAGTTTAGGCAGCCACACCGGGGAGCTGTTTTTT. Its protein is CASSLGSHTGELFF.

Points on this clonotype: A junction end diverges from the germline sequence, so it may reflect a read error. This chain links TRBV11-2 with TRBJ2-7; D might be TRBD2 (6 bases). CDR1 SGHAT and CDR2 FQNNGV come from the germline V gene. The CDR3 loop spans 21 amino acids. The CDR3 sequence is CTSSSPGSGLAFGLGLYELYF. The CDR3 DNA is TGTACCAGCAGCTCCCCAGGCTCGGGGTTGGCCTTTGGGCTTGGACTATACGAGCTGTACTTC.

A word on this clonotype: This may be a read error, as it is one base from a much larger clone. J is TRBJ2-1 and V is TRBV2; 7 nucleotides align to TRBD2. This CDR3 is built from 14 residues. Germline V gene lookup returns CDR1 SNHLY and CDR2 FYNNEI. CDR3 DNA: TGTGCCAGCAGTGAAGCAGGGAGGGGCAGTGAGCAGATCTTC. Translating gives CASSEAGRGSEQIF.

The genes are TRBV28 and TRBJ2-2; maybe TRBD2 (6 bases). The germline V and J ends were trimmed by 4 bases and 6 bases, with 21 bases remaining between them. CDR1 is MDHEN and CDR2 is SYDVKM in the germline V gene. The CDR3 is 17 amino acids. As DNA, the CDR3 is TGTGCCAGCAGTTCCTACCACGGGGCGGGATTGGCCGGGGAGCTGTTTTTT. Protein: CASSSYHGAGLAGELFF.

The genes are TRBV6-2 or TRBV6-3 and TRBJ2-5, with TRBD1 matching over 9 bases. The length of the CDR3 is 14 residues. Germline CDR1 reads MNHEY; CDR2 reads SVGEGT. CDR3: CESSSGTGIETQYF. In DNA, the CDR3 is TGTGAGAGCAGTTCCGGGACAGGGATAGAGACCCAGTACTTC.

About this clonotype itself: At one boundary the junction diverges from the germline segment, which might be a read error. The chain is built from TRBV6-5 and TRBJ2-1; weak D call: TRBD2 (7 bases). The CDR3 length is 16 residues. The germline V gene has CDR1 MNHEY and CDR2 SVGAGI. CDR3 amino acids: CASSYSGGAYGDEQLF. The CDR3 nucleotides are TGTGCCAGTAGTTACTCGGGGGGCGCGTATGGGGATGAGCAGTTATTC.

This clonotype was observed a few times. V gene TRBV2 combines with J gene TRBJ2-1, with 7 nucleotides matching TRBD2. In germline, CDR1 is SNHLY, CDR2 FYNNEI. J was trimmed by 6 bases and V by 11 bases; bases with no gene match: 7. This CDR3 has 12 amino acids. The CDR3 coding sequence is TGTGCCGGCCAGGTAGCGGGCAATGAGCAGTTCTTC. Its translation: CAGQVAGNEQFF.

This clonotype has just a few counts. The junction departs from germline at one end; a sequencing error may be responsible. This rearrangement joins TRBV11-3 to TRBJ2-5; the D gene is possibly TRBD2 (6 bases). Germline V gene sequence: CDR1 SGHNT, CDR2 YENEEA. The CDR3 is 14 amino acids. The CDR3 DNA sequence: TGTGCCAGCAGCTTAGGTGGAGGAGGGAAGACCCAGTGCTTC. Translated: CASSLGGGGKTQCF.

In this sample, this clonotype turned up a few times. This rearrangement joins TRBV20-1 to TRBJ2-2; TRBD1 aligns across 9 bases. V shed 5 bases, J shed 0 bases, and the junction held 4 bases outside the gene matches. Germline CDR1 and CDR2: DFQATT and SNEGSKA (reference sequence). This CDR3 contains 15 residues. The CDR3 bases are TGCAGTGCTCCAAGACAGGGGGCGAACACCGGGGAGCTGTTTTTT. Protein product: CSAPRQGANTGELFF.

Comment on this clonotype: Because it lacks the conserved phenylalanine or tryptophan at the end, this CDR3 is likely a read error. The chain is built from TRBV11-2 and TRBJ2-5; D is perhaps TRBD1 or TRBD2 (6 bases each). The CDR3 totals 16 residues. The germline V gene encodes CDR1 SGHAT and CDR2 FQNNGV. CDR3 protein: CASNPQGRGASETQYL. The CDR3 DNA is TGTGCTAGCAACCCCCAAGGAAGGGGGGCCAGCGAGACCCAGTACCTC.

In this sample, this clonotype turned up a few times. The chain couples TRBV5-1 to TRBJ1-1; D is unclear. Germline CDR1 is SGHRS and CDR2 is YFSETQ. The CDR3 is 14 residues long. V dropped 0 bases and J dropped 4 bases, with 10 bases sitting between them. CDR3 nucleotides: TGCGCCAGCAGCTTGGATGGGGATCGCACTGAAGCTTTCTTT. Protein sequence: CASSLDGDRTEAFF. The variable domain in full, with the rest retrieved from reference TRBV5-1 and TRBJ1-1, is KAGVTQTPRYLIKTRGQQVTLSCSPISGHRSVSWYQQTPGQGLQFLFEYFSETQRNKGNFPGRFSGRQFSNSRSEMNVSTLELGDSALYLCASSLDGDRTEAFFGQGTRLTVV.

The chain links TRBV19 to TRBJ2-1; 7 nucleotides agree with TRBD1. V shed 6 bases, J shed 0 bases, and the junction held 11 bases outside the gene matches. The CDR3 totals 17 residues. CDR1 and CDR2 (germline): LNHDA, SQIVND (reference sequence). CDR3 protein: CASSSDRATSSYNEQFF. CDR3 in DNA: TGTGCCAGTAGCTCCGACAGGGCAACGAGCTCCTACAATGAGCAGTTCTTC. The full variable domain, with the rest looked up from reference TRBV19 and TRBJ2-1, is DGGITQSPKYLFRKEGQNVTLSCEQNLNHDAMYWYRQDPGQGLRLIYYSQIVNDFQKGDIAEGYSVSREKKESFPLTVTSAQKNPTAFYLCASSSDRATSSYNEQFFGPGTRLTVL.

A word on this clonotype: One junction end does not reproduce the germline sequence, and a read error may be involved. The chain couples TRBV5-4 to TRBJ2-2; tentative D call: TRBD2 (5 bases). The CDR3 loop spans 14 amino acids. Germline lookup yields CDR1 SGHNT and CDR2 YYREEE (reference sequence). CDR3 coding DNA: TGTACCAGCAGCTGGGAATACGGCACCGGGGAGCTGGTTTTT. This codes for CTSSWEYGTGELVF.

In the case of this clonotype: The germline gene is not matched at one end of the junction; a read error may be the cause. The CDR3, as DNA: TGTGCCTGCAGTTTGAGCTTGGAGACTCAAGAGACCCAGTACTTC. Amino acids: CACSLSLETQETQYF. J is TRBJ2-5 and V is TRBV11-1; D is unresolved. Germline V gene data show CDR1 as SGHAT and CDR2 as FQDESV (reference sequence). This CDR3 comprises 15 residues. Together with reference TRBV11-1 and TRBJ2-5, the CDR3 gives the full variable domain: EAEVAQSPRYKITEKSQAVAFWCDPISGHATLYWYRQILGQGPELLVQFQDESVVDDSQLPKDRFSAERLKGVDSTLKIQPAELGDSAMYLCACSLSLETQETQYFGPGTRLLVL.

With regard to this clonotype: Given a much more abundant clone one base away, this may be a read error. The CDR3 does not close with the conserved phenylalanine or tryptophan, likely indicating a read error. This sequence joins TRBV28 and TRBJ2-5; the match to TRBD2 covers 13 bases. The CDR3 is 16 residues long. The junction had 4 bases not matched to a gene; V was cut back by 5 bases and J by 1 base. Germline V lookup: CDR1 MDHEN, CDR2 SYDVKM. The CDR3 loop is CASSLRLAGGQETQYL. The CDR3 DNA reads TGTGCCAGCAGTCTCCGACTAGCGGGAGGCCAAGAGACCCAGTACCTC.

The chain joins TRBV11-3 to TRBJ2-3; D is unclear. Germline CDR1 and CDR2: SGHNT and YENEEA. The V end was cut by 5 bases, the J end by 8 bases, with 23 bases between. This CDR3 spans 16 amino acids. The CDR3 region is CASSLRIWGRIGTQYF. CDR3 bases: TGTGCCAGCAGCCTTCGAATATGGGGAAGGATAGGTACGCAGTATTTT.

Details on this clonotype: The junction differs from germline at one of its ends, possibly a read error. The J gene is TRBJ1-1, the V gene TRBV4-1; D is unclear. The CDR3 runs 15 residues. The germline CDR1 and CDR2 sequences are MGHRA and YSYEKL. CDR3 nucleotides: TGCGCCAGCAGCCAATTCTCCCACAGCAACGCTGAAGCTTTGTTT. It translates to CASSQFSHSNAEALF.

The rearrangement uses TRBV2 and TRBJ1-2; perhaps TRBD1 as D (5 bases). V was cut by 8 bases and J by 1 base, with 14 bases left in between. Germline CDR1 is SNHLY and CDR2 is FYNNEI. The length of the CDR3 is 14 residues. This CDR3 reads CASQGTKNNYGYTF. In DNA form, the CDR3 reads TGTGCCAGCCAAGGGACGAAAAATAACTATGGCTACACCTTC.

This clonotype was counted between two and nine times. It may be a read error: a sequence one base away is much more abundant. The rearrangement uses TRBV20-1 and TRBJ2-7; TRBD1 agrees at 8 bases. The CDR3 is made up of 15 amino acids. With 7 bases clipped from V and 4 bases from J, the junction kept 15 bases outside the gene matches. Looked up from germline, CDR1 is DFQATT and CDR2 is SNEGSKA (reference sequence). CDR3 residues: CSVSLPQGVGYEQYF. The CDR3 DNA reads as TGCAGTGTTAGTTTACCACAGGGGGTGGGTTACGAGCAGTACTTC.

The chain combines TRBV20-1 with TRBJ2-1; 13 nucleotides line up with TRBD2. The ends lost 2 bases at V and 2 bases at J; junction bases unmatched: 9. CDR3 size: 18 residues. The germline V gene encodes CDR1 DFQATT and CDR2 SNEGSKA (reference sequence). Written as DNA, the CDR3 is TGCAGTGCTAGACCCGGACTAGCGGGAGACGTCGCCTACAATGAGCAGTTCTTC. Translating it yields CSARPGLAGDVAYNEQFF.

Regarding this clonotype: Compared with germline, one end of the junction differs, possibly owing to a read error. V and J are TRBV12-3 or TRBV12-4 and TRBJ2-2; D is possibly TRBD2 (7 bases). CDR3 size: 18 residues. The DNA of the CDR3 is TGTGCCAGCAGTCCCTATCCCGGGGGGCGGGGAAACACCAGGGAGCTGTTTTTT. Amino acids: CASSPYPGGRGNTRELFF.

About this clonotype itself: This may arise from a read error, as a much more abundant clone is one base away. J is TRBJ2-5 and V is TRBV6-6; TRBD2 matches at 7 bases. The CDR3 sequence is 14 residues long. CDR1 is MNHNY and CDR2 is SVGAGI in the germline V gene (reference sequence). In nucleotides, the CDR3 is TGTGCCAGCAGTTACGGGACTACTCAAGAGACCAAGTACTTC. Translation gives CASSYGTTQETKYF.

CDR3 residues: CASSLYPGAGGETQYF. The CDR3 DNA follows: TGCGCCAGCAGTCTTTATCCCGGGGCAGGGGGCGAGACCCAGTACTTC. The chain has TRBV4-1 and TRBJ2-5; 8 nucleotides match TRBD1. V was clipped by 6 bases and J by 5 bases; unmatched bases: 14. CDR1 and CDR2 from the germline V gene are MGHRA and YSYEKL. The CDR3 sequence is 16 residues long.

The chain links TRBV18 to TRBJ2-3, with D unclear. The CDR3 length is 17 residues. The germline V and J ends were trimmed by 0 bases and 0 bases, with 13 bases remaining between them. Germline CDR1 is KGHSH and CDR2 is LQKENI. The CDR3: CASSPPSQLGSTDTQYF. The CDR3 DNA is TGTGCCAGCTCACCACCGTCACAGCTTGGGAGCACAGATACGCAGTATTTT.

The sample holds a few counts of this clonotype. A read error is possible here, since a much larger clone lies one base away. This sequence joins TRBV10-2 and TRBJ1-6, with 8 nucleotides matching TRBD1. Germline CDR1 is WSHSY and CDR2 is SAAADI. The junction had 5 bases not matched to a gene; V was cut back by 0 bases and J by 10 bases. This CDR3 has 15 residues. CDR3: CASSESGQGFSPLHF. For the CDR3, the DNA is TGCGCCAGCAGTGAGTCCGGACAGGGATTCTCACCCCTCCACTTT.

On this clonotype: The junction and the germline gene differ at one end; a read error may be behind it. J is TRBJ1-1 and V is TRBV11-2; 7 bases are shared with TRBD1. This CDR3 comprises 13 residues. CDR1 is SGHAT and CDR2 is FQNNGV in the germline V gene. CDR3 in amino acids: CANSFREGAEAFF. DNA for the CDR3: TGTGCCAACAGCTTTCGTGAGGGGGCGGAGGCTTTCTTT.

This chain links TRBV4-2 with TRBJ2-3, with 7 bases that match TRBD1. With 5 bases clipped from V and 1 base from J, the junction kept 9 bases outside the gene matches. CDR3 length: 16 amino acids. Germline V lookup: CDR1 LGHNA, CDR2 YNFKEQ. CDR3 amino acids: CASSAGQERRTDTQYF. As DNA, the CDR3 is TGTGCCAGCAGCGCCGGACAGGAGCGGCGCACAGATACGCAGTATTTT.

The CDR3: CASSTGQRAYEQYF. As DNA, the CDR3 is TGTGCCAGCAGCACAGGACAGAGGGCCTACGAGCAGTACTTC. The V call is TRBV11-2, the J call TRBJ2-7, with D possibly TRBD1 on 6 matching bases. This CDR3 is 14 amino acids long. V was trimmed by 5 bases and J by 2 bases, leaving 13 bases between them. Germline-derived CDR1 and CDR2 are SGHAT and FQNNGV. The variable domain in full, completed from reference TRBV11-2 and TRBJ2-7, reads EAGVAQSPRYKIIEKRQSVAFWCNPISGHATLYWYQQILGQGPKLLIQFQNNGVVDDSQLPKDRFSAERLKGVDSTLKIQPAKLEDSAVYLCASSTGQRAYEQYFGPGTRLTVT.

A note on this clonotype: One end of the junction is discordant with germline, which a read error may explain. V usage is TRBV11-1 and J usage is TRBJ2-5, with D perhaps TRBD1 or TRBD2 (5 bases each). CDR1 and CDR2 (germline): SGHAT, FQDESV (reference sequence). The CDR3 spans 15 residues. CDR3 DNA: TGTGTCAGGAGCCTTAACGCCGGGGCAGTGGAGATCCAGTACTTC. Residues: CVRSLNAGAVEIQYF. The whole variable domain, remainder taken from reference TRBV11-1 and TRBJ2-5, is EAEVAQSPRYKITEKSQAVAFWCDPISGHATLYWYRQILGQGPELLVQFQDESVVDDSQLPKDRFSAERLKGVDSTLKIQPAELGDSAMYLCVRSLNAGAVEIQYFGPGTRLLVL.

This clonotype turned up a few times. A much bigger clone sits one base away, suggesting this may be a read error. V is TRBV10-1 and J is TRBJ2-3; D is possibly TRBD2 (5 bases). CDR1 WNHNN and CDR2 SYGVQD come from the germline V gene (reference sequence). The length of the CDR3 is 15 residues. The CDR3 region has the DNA TGCGCCAGCAGTGACCTTGGAGGAAGCACAGATACGCAGTGTTTT. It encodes CASSDLGGSTDTQCF.